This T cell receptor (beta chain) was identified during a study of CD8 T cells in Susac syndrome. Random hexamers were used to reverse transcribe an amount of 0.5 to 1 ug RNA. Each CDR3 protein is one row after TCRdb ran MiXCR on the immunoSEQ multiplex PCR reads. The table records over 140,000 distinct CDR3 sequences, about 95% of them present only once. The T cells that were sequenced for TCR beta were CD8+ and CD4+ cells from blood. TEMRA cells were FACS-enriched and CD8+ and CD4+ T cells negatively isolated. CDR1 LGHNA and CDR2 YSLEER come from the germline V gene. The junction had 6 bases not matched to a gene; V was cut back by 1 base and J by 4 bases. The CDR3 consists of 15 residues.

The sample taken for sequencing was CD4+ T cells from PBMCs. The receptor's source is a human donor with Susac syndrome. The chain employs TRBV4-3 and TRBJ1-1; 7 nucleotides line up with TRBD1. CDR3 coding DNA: TGCGCCAGCAGCCAAGGTGGCCCAGGGGGCACTGAAGCTTTCTTT. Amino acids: CASSQGGPGGTEAFF.